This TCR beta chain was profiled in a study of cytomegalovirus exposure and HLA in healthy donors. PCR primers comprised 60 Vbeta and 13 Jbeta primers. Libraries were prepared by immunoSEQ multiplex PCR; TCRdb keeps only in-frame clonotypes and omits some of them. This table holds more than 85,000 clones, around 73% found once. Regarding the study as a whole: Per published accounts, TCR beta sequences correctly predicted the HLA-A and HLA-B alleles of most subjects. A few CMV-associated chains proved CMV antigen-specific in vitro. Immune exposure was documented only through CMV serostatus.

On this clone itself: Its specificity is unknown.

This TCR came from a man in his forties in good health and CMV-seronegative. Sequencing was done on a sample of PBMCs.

This chain's CDR3 is CASSPPTSRDSPLHF. The CDR3 DNA reads TGTGCCAGCTCACCACCTACCAGCAGGGATTCACCCCTCCACTTT. The rearrangement joins TRBV18 to TRBJ1-6; D may be TRBD1 (5 bases). This CDR3 comprises 15 residues. Trimming took off 0 bases at V and 8 bases at J, with 11 bases between the two ends. The germline V gene encodes CDR1 KGHSH and CDR2 LQKENI. Using reference TRBV18 and TRBJ1-6 for the parts outside the CDR3, the full variable domain is NAGVMQNPRHLVRRRGQEARLRCSPMKGHSHVYWYRQLPEEGLKFMVYLQKENIIDESGMPKERFSAEFPKEGPSILRIQQVVRGDSAAYFCASSPPTSRDSPLHFGNGTRLTVT.